Each of the 7 T cell receptor beta chains below was sequenced from the same sample in a study of T cell changes during pregnancy in multiple sclerosis. Data came from immunoSEQ multiplex PCR; TCRdb stores just in-frame clones and leaves some out. The repertoire holds fewer than 70,000 clones, with around nine tenths as singletons. The sample comprised peripheral blood from another person, used as feeder cells. Receptors originate from a human donor whose cells served as feeder cells for cultures in a pregnancy study.

The rearrangement joins TRBV27 to TRBJ2-3; the D call may be TRBD1 or TRBD2 (5 bases each). The CDR3 loop spans 13 amino acids. Trimming removed 7 bases at V and 9 bases at J, with 17 bases between. Germline CDR1 is MNHEY and CDR2 is SMNVEV (reference sequence). CDR3 loop: CASTSGPLRTQYF. CDR3 nucleotide sequence: TGTGCCAGCACTTCGGGACCCTTACGGACGCAGTATTTT.

This clone was counted between two and nine times. The V and J genes are TRBV28 and TRBJ1-3, with 10 bases that match TRBD1. The CDR3 contains 16 residues. J lost 0 bases, V lost 6 bases, and 5 bases had no gene match. Germline CDR1 and CDR2: MDHEN and SYDVKM. CDR3 DNA sequence: TGTGCCAGCAGAAGACAGGGGGCGACCTCTGGAAACACCATATATTTT. This gives the protein CASRRQGATSGNTIYF.

The chain links TRBV28 to TRBJ2-3; D not resolved. The CDR3 is 16 amino acids. Trimming removed 4 bases at V and 0 bases at J, with 14 bases between. CDR1 and CDR2 from the germline V gene are MDHEN and SYDVKM. Here the CDR3 DNA reads TGTGCCAGCAGTTCAGCCAGCACCCTTAGCACAGATACGCAGTATTTT. Translating it yields CASSSASTLSTDTQYF.

This sequence joins TRBV19 and TRBJ2-2, with D unclear. This CDR3 is built from 14 residues. The germline V gene has CDR1 LNHDA and CDR2 SQIVND (reference sequence). V lost 4 bases and J lost 0, with 6 bases in between. The CDR3 is CASSTGPNTGELFF. DNA of the CDR3: TGTGCCAGTAGTACAGGACCGAACACCGGGGAGCTGTTTTTT.

The chain links TRBV11-2 to TRBJ2-7; D gene ambiguous. Trimming stripped 5 bases from V and 0 bases from J, with 17 bases between. Germline CDR1 SGHAT, CDR2 FQNNGV. This CDR3 is built from 16 residues. CDR3 nucleotides: TGTGCCAGCAGCCCCCGTACCCGGGTCTCCTCCTACGAGCAGTACTTC. This encodes CASSPRTRVSSYEQYF. Variable domain in full (rest from reference TRBV11-2 and TRBJ2-7): EAGVAQSPRYKIIEKRQSVAFWCNPISGHATLYWYQQILGQGPKLLIQFQNNGVVDDSQLPKDRFSAERLKGVDSTLKIQPAKLEDSAVYLCASSPRTRVSSYEQYFGPGTRLTVT.

The chain has TRBV6-6 and TRBJ2-3; a weak D match, TRBD2 (5 bases). The germline gives CDR1 MNHNY, CDR2 SVGAGI (reference sequence). V was shortened by 4 bases and J by 1 base, with 12 bases between the two germline ends. The CDR3 runs to 15 residues. The CDR3 sequence is CASSSAETGTDTQYF. In DNA, the CDR3 is TGTGCCAGCAGTTCAGCGGAAACTGGCACAGATACGCAGTATTTT.

The CDR3 region has the DNA TGTGCCTGGAGTGTAACGAGTGGAGGCACAGATACGCAGTATTTT. As protein: CAWSVTSGGTDTQYF. The V call is TRBV30, the J call TRBJ2-3; D unclear. V shed 0 bases and J shed 1 base, with 11 bases lying between them. This CDR3 has 15 residues. CDR1 is GTSNPN, CDR2 SVGIG, per germline (reference sequence).